This TCR beta chain appears in the sequencing data of a study of blood T cell repertoires in COVID-19. As for the study in general: Italy, Spain and the United States were the sources of the convalescent and acute COVID-19 samples. PBMCs, B-cell-depleted T cells, or T cells were the source of the cDNA or gDNA that made up the material.

Original processing methods: Nucleated cell counts were estimated from reference gene primer amplification. The table came from immunoSEQ multiplex PCR; TCRdb's copy has only in-frame clones and leaves some out. V and J calls and clone size come straight from that table; D and trimming were deduced from the DNA. The repertoire has tens of thousands of clones, approximately 80% of them found once; the top ten carry 32%. This clone appeared a few times. Germline V CDR1 and CDR2: MGHRA, YSYEKL. This CDR3 region has 14 residues. V gave up 5 bases and J gave up 5 bases; unmatched junction bases: 4. The sample was peripheral blood. The receptor comes from a human donor in a cohort sampled during active COVID-19. The chain is built from TRBV4-1 and TRBJ1-2, with 11 bases aligning to TRBD1. Written as DNA, the CDR3 is TGCGCCAGCAGCACCGGGACAGGGGGGTATGGCTACACCTTC. Translation gives CASSTGTGGYGYTF.